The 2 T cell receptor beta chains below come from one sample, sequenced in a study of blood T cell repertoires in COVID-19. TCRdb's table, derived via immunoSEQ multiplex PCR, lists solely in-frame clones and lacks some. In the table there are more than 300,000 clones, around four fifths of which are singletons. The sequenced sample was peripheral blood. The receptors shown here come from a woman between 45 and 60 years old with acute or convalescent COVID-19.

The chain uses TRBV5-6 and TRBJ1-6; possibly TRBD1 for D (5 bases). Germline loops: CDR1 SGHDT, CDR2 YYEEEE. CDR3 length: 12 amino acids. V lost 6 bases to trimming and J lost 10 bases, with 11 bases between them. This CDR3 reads CASTWGVSPLHF. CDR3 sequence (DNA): TGTGCCAGCACCTGGGGGGTCTCACCCCTCCACTTT.

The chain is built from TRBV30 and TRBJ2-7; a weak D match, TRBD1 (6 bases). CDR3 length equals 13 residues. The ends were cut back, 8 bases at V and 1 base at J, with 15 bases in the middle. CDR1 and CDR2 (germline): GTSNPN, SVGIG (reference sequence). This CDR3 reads CALGAADSYEQYF. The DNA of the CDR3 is TGTGCCCTGGGGGCGGCGGATTCCTACGAGCAGTACTTC.